These T cell receptor beta chains were read from a single sample in a study of neurological immune-mediated disorders. MiXCR, applied by TCRdb to the 5' RACE reads, yields one record per CDR3 protein. Of approximately 47,000 distinct CDR3 sequences listed, over 9.5% are singletons. Material: PBMCs. The receptors originated from a male donor with HTLV-1-associated myelopathy (HAM/TSP). Both conserved end residues are part of each CDR3. D genes are given only for firm matches. Not all rows give a size; the values are once, few, many and, for expanded clones, a class.

J: TRBJ1-6
V: TRBV20-1
D: -
size: few
CDR3: CSARDRADSYNSPLHF
DNA: TGCAGTGCTAGAGATCGGGCAGACTCCTATAATTCACCCCTCCACTTT

J: TRBJ2-1
V: TRBV28
D: TRBD2
size: many
CDR3: CASSPGSGGAYNEQFF
DNA: TGTGCCAGCAGTCCGGGTAGCGGGGGGGCATACAATGAGCAGTTCTTC

J: TRBJ2-1
V: TRBV15
D: -
size: many
CDR3: CATSRDWAGKFF
DNA: TGTGCCACCAGCAGAGATTGGGCAGGTAAATTCTTC

J: TRBJ1-3
V: TRBV7-9
D: -
size: many
CDR3: CASSLGRGAGNTIYF
DNA: TGTGCCAGCAGCTTAGGGAGGGGAGCTGGAAACACCATATATTTT

J: TRBJ1-5
V: TRBV29-1
D: -
size: many
CDR3: CSAQREVDQPQHF
DNA: TGCAGCGCCCAACGAGAGGTGGATCAGCCCCAGCATTTT

J: TRBJ2-3
V: TRBV20-1
D: TRBD1
size: many
CDR3: CSVRGPPLRGQGDTQYF
DNA: TGCAGTGTTAGGGGGCCCCCACTGAGAGGACAGGGGGATACGCAGTATTTT

J: TRBJ1-6
V: TRBV3-1
D: -
size: many
CDR3: CASSQVGAGNSPLHF
DNA: TGTGCCAGCAGCCAAGTAGGGGCAGGGAATTCACCCCTCCACTTT

J: TRBJ1-1
V: TRBV28
D: -
size: many
CDR3: CASSSPGQNTEAFF
DNA: TGTGCCAGCAGTTCACCGGGACAGAACACTGAAGCTTTCTTT

J: TRBJ2-2
V: TRBV7-8
D: -
size: many
CDR3: CASIPSGPGELFF
DNA: TGTGCCAGCATCCCCAGTGGTCCCGGGGAGCTGTTTTTT

J: TRBJ1-1
V: TRBV7-2
D: -
size: many
CDR3: CASNHRNLNTEAFF
DNA: TGTGCCAGCAACCACCGCAATCTGAACACTGAAGCTTTCTTT

J: TRBJ2-7
V: TRBV20-1
D: -
size: many
CDR3: CSARDQRWTYEQYF
DNA: TGCAGTGCTAGAGATCAGCGGTGGACCTACGAGCAGTACTTC

J: TRBJ1-5
V: TRBV15
D: TRBD1
size: medium-sized
CDR3: CATSGTGVNQPQHF
DNA: TGTGCCACCAGTGGGACAGGAGTCAATCAGCCCCAGCATTTT

J: TRBJ2-1
V: TRBV20-1
D: TRBD2
size: many
CDR3: CSASLTRGGTYNEQFF
DNA: TGCAGTGCTAGTCTAACACGGGGGGGAACCTACAATGAGCAGTTCTTC

J: TRBJ2-3
V: TRBV5-1
D: -
size: many
CDR3: CASSFSDPSTDTQYF
DNA: TGCGCCAGCAGCTTTAGCGACCCTAGCACAGATACGCAGTATTTT

J: TRBJ1-5
V: TRBV7-2
D: -
size: -
CDR3: CASSSQLGSSEAQHF
DNA: TGTGCCAGCAGCTCGCAACTGGGCTCAAGCGAGGCCCAGCATTTT

J: TRBJ1-5
V: TRBV7-9
D: -
size: many
CDR3: CASSSDRSNQPQHF
DNA: TGTGCCAGCAGCTCCGACAGGAGCAATCAGCCCCAGCATTTT

J: TRBJ1-1
V: TRBV5-1
D: TRBD1
size: many
CDR3: CASSPHTGGTEAFF
DNA: TGCGCCAGCAGCCCTCACACAGGGGGGACTGAAGCTTTCTTT

J: TRBJ2-3
V: TRBV20-1
D: -
size: many
CDR3: CSALTPSTDTQYF
DNA: TGCAGTGCCCTGACACCTAGCACAGATACGCAGTATTTT

J: TRBJ2-1
V: TRBV27
D: TRBD2
size: many
CDR3: CASSFRRGVDVGNEQFF
DNA: TGTGCCAGCAGTTTCCGGCGGGGGGTGGATGTCGGCAATGAGCAGTTCTTC

J: TRBJ1-1
V: TRBV29-1
D: -
size: -
CDR3: CSVFRVNTEAFF
DNA: TGCAGCGTTTTCCGAGTGAACACTGAAGCTTTCTTT

J: TRBJ1-6
V: TRBV20-1
D: -
size: many
CDR3: CSAAGHGLSPLHF
DNA: TGCAGTGCCGCGGGACACGGGCTGTCACCCCTCCACTTT

J: TRBJ2-1
V: TRBV5-1
D: -
size: many
CDR3: CASSVGQSRHEQFF
DNA: TGCGCCAGCAGCGTTGGACAGAGTAGGCATGAGCAGTTCTTC

J: TRBJ2-2
V: TRBV6-4
D: -
size: -
CDR3: CASSSPRRGTGELFF
DNA: TGTGCCAGCAGTAGCCCCCGTAGGGGGACCGGGGAGCTGTTTTTT

J: TRBJ1-3
V: TRBV6-5
D: -
size: many
CDR3: CASSYSLDNTIYF
DNA: TGTGCCAGCAGTTACTCTCTGGACAACACCATATATTTT

J: TRBJ1-6
V: TRBV6-5
D: TRBD1
size: many
CDR3: CASTLNPTGAGRSPLHF
DNA: TGTGCCAGCACCCTAAACCCGACAGGGGCGGGAAGATCACCCCTCCACTTT

J: TRBJ2-5
V: TRBV18
D: -
size: many
CDR3: CASSPLAGEETQYF
DNA: TGTGCCAGCTCACCTTTGGCAGGGGAAGAGACCCAGTACTTC

J: TRBJ2-7
V: TRBV20-1
D: -
size: many
CDR3: CSAPKGYNEQYF
DNA: TGCAGTGCTCCCAAGGGCTACAACGAGCAGTACTTC

J: TRBJ2-7
V: TRBV5-1
D: TRBD1
size: many
CDR3: CASSRDRGTYEQYF
DNA: TGCGCCAGCAGCAGGGACAGGGGGACCTACGAGCAGTACTTC

J: TRBJ2-1
V: TRBV5-1
D: TRBD1
size: many
CDR3: CASSLGRTGGNEQFF
DNA: TGCGCCAGCAGCTTGGGCAGGACAGGGGGTAATGAGCAGTTCTTC

J: TRBJ1-1
V: TRBV13
D: -
size: many
CDR3: CASSRGHLNTEAFF
DNA: TGTGCCAGCAGCCGGGGGCACCTGAACACTGAAGCTTTCTTT

J: TRBJ1-2
V: TRBV7-2
D: -
size: many
CDR3: CASSGGTTWGYGYTF
DNA: TGTGCCAGCAGCGGCGGGACTACCTGGGGCTATGGCTACACCTTC

J: TRBJ2-2
V: TRBV20-1
D: -
size: many
CDR3: CSALLRTAGKAGELFF
DNA: TGCAGTGCCCTCCTTAGGACAGCTGGAAAGGCCGGGGAGCTGTTTTTT

J: TRBJ2-1
V: TRBV6-2/TRBV6-3
D: -
size: many
CDR3: CASSSRDIDRQFF
DNA: TGTGCCAGCAGTTCTCGGGACATCGACCGTCAGTTCTTC

J: TRBJ2-7
V: TRBV20-1
D: -
size: many
CDR3: CSAREDRRYSYEQYF
DNA: TGCAGTGCTCGGGAGGACAGACGATACTCCTACGAGCAGTACTTC

J: TRBJ1-5
V: TRBV15
D: -
size: many
CDR3: CATTRGNQPQHF
DNA: TGTGCCACCACCCGTGGCAATCAGCCCCAGCATTTT

J: TRBJ1-2
V: TRBV30
D: -
size: -
CDR3: CVLEIGYGYTF
DNA: TGTGTCCTGGAGATTGGCTATGGCTACACCTTC

J: TRBJ2-1
V: TRBV11-3
D: TRBD2
size: -
CDR3: CASSPNGGLQRQFF
DNA: TGTGCCAGCAGCCCGAACGGGGGACTACAAAGGCAGTTCTTC

J: TRBJ1-1
V: TRBV28
D: -
size: many
CDR3: CASTIRGNTEAFF
DNA: TGTGCCAGCACCATCAGGGGGAACACTGAAGCTTTCTTT